The rows below give T cell receptor beta chains drawn from one sample of a study of blood T cells in healthy people across ages. TCRdb re-called the 5' RACE reads with MiXCR, one entry per CDR3 protein. The table shows approximately 790,000 distinct CDR3 sequences, with around 68% occurring only once. Sequencing was carried out using blood. These receptors were collected from a man under 40 in good health. Each CDR3 is given with its conserved first and last residue. D genes are given only for firm matches. Expanded clones are given a class, and other clones once, few, many or no size at all.

abundance: -; j_gene: TRBJ2-3; d_gene: -; v_gene: TRBV7-9; CDR3nt: TGTGCCTGGGGGCCCGAAGCGGCAGATACGCAGTATTTT; CDR3aa: CAWGPEAADTQYF
abundance: -; j_gene: TRBJ2-2; d_gene: -; v_gene: TRBV7-3; CDR3nt: TGTGCCAGCAGCTTAATGTCTTTGGGGGCCGGGGAGCTGTTTTTT; CDR3aa: CASSLMSLGAGELFF
abundance: -; j_gene: TRBJ1-2; d_gene: -; v_gene: TRBV15; CDR3nt: TGTGCCACCAGAGCGGCGGGGGCCGGTGGCTACACCTTC; CDR3aa: CATRAAGAGGYTF
abundance: -; j_gene: TRBJ2-7; d_gene: TRBD2; v_gene: TRBV6-6; CDR3nt: TGTGCCAGCAGTTACGCACTAGCGGGGGGGCAATACAATGAGCAGTACTTC; CDR3aa: CASSYALAGGQYNEQYF
abundance: -; j_gene: TRBJ2-5; d_gene: TRBD1; v_gene: TRBV27; CDR3nt: TGTGCCAGCAGTCCCGGACAGGGAAACCAAGAGACCCAGTACTTC; CDR3aa: CASSPGQGNQETQYF
abundance: few; j_gene: TRBJ1-5; d_gene: -; v_gene: TRBV20-1; CDR3nt: TGCAGTGCTGATATTGGACTCAGGAATCAGCCCCAGCATTTT; CDR3aa: CSADIGLRNQPQHF
abundance: -; j_gene: TRBJ1-5; d_gene: -; v_gene: TRBV5-1; CDR3nt: TGCGCCAGCAGCCCCGGGACACCTAATCAGCCCCAGCATTTT; CDR3aa: CASSPGTPNQPQHF
abundance: -; j_gene: TRBJ2-5; d_gene: TRBD2; v_gene: TRBV29-1; CDR3nt: TGCAGCACCGACGCAGGGACTAGCGGACCCCAAGAGACCCAGTACTTC; CDR3aa: CSTDAGTSGPQETQYF
abundance: once; j_gene: TRBJ2-3; d_gene: TRBD2; v_gene: TRBV29-1; CDR3nt: TGCAGCGTTGACGGCCTAGCGGGGTTATCGCAGTATTTT; CDR3aa: CSVDGLAGLSQYF
abundance: few; j_gene: TRBJ2-7; d_gene: -; v_gene: TRBV29-1; CDR3nt: TGCAGCGTTGGCCCCCTTTTGGGGGGCGAGCAGTACTTC; CDR3aa: CSVGPLLGGEQYF
abundance: -; j_gene: TRBJ2-7; d_gene: TRBD1; v_gene: TRBV29-1; CDR3nt: TGCAGCGTAGGGACAGGGAACGAGCAGTACTTC; CDR3aa: CSVGTGNEQYF
abundance: -; j_gene: TRBJ2-1; d_gene: TRBD1; v_gene: TRBV7-3; CDR3nt: TGTGCCAGCAGCTCTACAGGGGCTGGGGGAATCAATGAGCAGTTCTTC; CDR3aa: CASSSTGAGGINEQFF
abundance: -; j_gene: TRBJ1-5; d_gene: -; v_gene: TRBV2; CDR3nt: TGTGCCAGTAGTGAAGGCTTACAAACCTATCAGCCCCAGCATTTT; CDR3aa: CASSEGLQTYQPQHF
abundance: -; j_gene: TRBJ2-5; d_gene: -; v_gene: TRBV30; CDR3nt: TGTGCCTGGAACAACAGGCTTTCTGAGACCCAGTACTTC; CDR3aa: CAWNNRLSETQYF
abundance: once; j_gene: TRBJ1-1; d_gene: -; v_gene: TRBV9; CDR3nt: TGTGCCAGCAGCGTAGACTGGGACACTGAAGCTTTCTTT; CDR3aa: CASSVDWDTEAFF
abundance: -; j_gene: TRBJ1-2; d_gene: -; v_gene: TRBV4-2; CDR3nt: TGTGCCAGCAGCCAAGATCTCACTCAGGCGCCTGCTAACTATGGCTACACCTTC; CDR3aa: CASSQDLTQAPANYGYTF
abundance: once; j_gene: TRBJ2-1; d_gene: -; v_gene: TRBV4-2; CDR3nt: TGTGCCAGCAGCCAAATTACGGCAAAAGATTACAATGAGCAGTTCTTC; CDR3aa: CASSQITAKDYNEQFF
abundance: -; j_gene: TRBJ2-1; d_gene: TRBD1; v_gene: TRBV4-1; CDR3nt: TGCGCCAGCAGCCAGCCGGGACAGTTTTACAATGAGCAGTTCTTC; CDR3aa: CASSQPGQFYNEQFF